This entry lists 24 T cell receptor beta chains sequenced from one sample in a study of blood T cell repertoires in COVID-19 (dated by TCRdb to 2018 to 2020). Libraries were constructed by the immunoSEQ multiplex PCR assay. The source is immuneACCESS, and TCRdb retained only in-frame sequences with V and J called. Part of the clones is not carried over; for the studies checked, unresolved V genes explain less than half of this, and the remainder is unexplained. Recorded for this sample are some 200,000 clones; more than 75% of them occurred a single time. The ten largest account for roughly an eighth of the sample. The sequenced material came from peripheral blood. The origin of the receptors is a woman in her 70s with COVID-19, enrolled during active disease.

V gene TRBV7-3 combines with J gene TRBJ1-2; 8 positions match TRBD1. Losses at the gene ends were 6 bases for V and 4 bases for J; bases not matched to a gene: 10. CDR3 size: 15 residues. Germline assignment: CDR1 SGHTA and CDR2 FQGTGA. The CDR3 DNA follows: TGTGCCAGCAGACGACGGGACAGGTATTCCTATGGCTACACCTTC. This translates into CASRRRDRYSYGYTF.

This clone was counted once. This chain connects TRBV27 to TRBJ1-6, with 7 bases fitting TRBD1. CDR1 MNHEY and CDR2 SMNVEV come from the germline V gene (reference sequence). This CDR3 region has 16 residues. V gave up 4 bases and J gave up 4 bases; unmatched junction bases: 7. The DNA for the CDR3 is TGTGCCAGCAGTTACACGGACAGGAGTTATAATTCACCCCTCCACTTT. Translated, it gives CASSYTDRSYNSPLHF.

V gene TRBV5-6 combines with J gene TRBJ1-2, with D perhaps TRBD1 (6 bases). The CDR3 has 14 residues. The V end was cut by 0 bases, the J end by 5 bases, with 11 bases between. Germline V gene data show CDR1 as SGHDT and CDR2 as YYEEEE. The CDR3 DNA is TGTGCCAGCAGCTTGGCCAGGGGAATTTATGGCTACACCTTC. This translates into CASSLARGIYGYTF.

The chain couples TRBV4-2 to TRBJ2-2; a weak D match, TRBD2 (6 bases). V was shortened by 4 bases and J by 5 bases, with 20 bases between the two germline ends. The CDR3 runs 17 residues. CDR1 and CDR2 from the germline V gene are LGHNA and YNFKEQ. For the CDR3, the DNA is TGTGCCAGCAGCCCGAAACCGGGAGCTTCGGGGACCGGGGAGCTGTTTTTT. Translation: CASSPKPGASGTGELFF.

The CDR3 DNA reads TGCGCCAGCAGCCAAGATTTAGGACAGGGCAATCAGCCCCAGCATTTT. Its protein is CASSQDLGQGNQPQHF. The chain employs TRBV4-3 and TRBJ1-5; the match to TRBD1 covers 7 bases. CDR3 length equals 16 residues. V dropped 0 bases and J dropped 2; count of bases not matched to a gene: 4. Germline assignment: CDR1 LGHNA and CDR2 YSLEER.

The CDR3 DNA sequence: TGTGCCATCAGTGAGCTACAGGGGGCGGGAGGCTACACCTTC. Residues: CAISELQGAGGYTF. This chain joins TRBV10-3 and TRBJ1-2; 9 bases align to TRBD1. The CDR3 sequence is 14 residues long. The germline gives CDR1 ENHRY, CDR2 SYGVKD. The V and J ends lost 2 bases and 8 bases, in that order; junction bases with no gene match: 6.

The gene calls are TRBV30 and TRBJ2-7; perhaps TRBD1 as D (6 bases). CDR1 is GTSNPN and CDR2 is SVGIG in the germline V gene (reference sequence). The CDR3 is 14 amino acids. Trimming pared 2 bases from V and 3 bases from J, leaving 14 bases between. CDR3: CAWSRLGRGYEQYF. CDR3 DNA: TGTGCCTGGAGTCGGTTAGGCAGGGGCTACGAGCAGTACTTC.

The chain employs TRBV27 and TRBJ2-5; 9 bases are a match to TRBD1. The CDR3 is 16 residues long. Germline V gene sequence: CDR1 MNHEY, CDR2 SMNVEV (reference sequence). With 6 bases clipped from V and 2 bases from J, the junction kept 10 bases outside the gene matches. The CDR3 DNA follows: TGTGCCAGCAGGACGGACAGGGGCGTGGGTCAAGAGACCCAGTACTTC. This sequence encodes CASRTDRGVGQETQYF.

The CDR3 DNA reads TGTGCCAGCAGCACAGGGTCGGGCTACGAGCAGTACTTC. This encodes CASSTGSGYEQYF. This sequence joins TRBV7-2 and TRBJ2-7; possible D gene TRBD1, 6 bases. Germline V gene sequence: CDR1 SGHTA, CDR2 FQGNSA. V was pared by 5 bases and J by 3 bases, with 11 bases between. This CDR3 has 13 residues.

The rearrangement links TRBV20-1 to TRBJ2-3, with D maybe TRBD1 (6 bases). This CDR3 spans 11 amino acids. The germline V gene encodes CDR1 DFQATT and CDR2 SNEGSKA (reference sequence). Trimming took 4 bases from V and 5 from J, leaving 7 bases between them. CDR3 DNA sequence: TGCAGTGCTACCAGGGGAGATACGCAGTATTTT. This encodes CSATRGDTQYF.

This clone was detected only once. The V gene is TRBV7-2, the J gene TRBJ2-3, with 13 bases lining up with TRBD2. The CDR3 is made up of 15 amino acids. The V and J ends lost 3 bases and 4 bases, in that order; junction bases with no gene match: 1. Germline V gene sequence: CDR1 SGHTA, CDR2 FQGNSA. Written as DNA, the CDR3 is TGTGCCAGCAGCTTGGGACTAGCGGGACCAGATACGCAGTATTTT. Amino acids: CASSLGLAGPDTQYF.

This chain uses TRBV5-1 with TRBJ2-5; 11 bases are shared with TRBD2. CDR3 length: 14 amino acids. Losses at the gene ends were 4 bases for V and 4 bases for J; bases not matched to a gene: 3. Germline assignment: CDR1 SGHRS and CDR2 YFSETQ. CDR3 DNA: TGCGCCAGCAGCCTTGGACTAGCGGGAGAGACCCAGTACTTC. It yields the protein CASSLGLAGETQYF.

In this sample, this clone turned up a few times. The chain carries TRBV11-2 and TRBJ1-2; D ambiguous. The CDR3 sequence is 14 residues long. Looked up from germline, CDR1 is SGHAT and CDR2 is FQNNGV. The ends were cut back, 1 base at V and 8 bases at J, with 14 bases in the middle. The DNA of the CDR3 is TGTGCCAGCAGCTTAGGCCTCTTGGGCGGGGGCTACACCTTC. Amino acids: CASSLGLLGGGYTF. Drawing the rest from reference TRBV11-2 and TRBJ1-2, the complete variable domain is EAGVAQSPRYKIIEKRQSVAFWCNPISGHATLYWYQQILGQGPKLLIQFQNNGVVDDSQLPKDRFSAERLKGVDSTLKIQPAKLEDSAVYLCASSLGLLGGGYTFGSGTRLTVV.

The CDR3 DNA reads TGTGCCACCAGCAGAGATCTGGGACAGCTGAACACTGAAGCTTTCTTT. Protein: CATSRDLGQLNTEAFF. The chain has TRBV15 and TRBJ1-1; TRBD1 matches at 7 bases. V shed 0 bases and J 0 bases; nucleotides not matched to a gene: 4. Germline V CDR1 and CDR2: LNHNV, YYDKDF (reference sequence). CDR3 length equals 16 residues. The variable domain in full, with the rest retrieved from reference TRBV15 and TRBJ1-1, is DAMVIQNPRYQVTQFGKPVTLSCSQTLNHNVMYWYQQKSSQAPKLLFHYYDKDFNNEADTPDNFQSRRPNTSFCFLDIRSPGLGDTAMYLCATSRDLGQLNTEAFFGQGTRLTVV.

This clone was detected only once. The CDR3, as DNA: TGTGCCAGCAGTGAATTACGCGGGAGCGGGGCAGATACGCAGTATTTT. The encoded protein is CASSELRGSGADTQYF. The V call is TRBV2, the J call TRBJ2-3; TRBD2 matches 7 bases. The CDR3 sequence is 16 residues long. Germline lookup yields CDR1 SNHLY and CDR2 FYNNEI. Unmatched junction bases numbered 9, after V lost 2 bases and J lost 4 bases.

The chain is built from TRBV28 and TRBJ1-4; 7 bases line up with TRBD1. Germline V lookup: CDR1 MDHEN, CDR2 SYDVKM. The CDR3 contains 16 residues. V trimming: 2 bases; J trimming: 4 bases; junction bases outside the gene matches: 7. CDR3 DNA: TGTGCCAGCAGTTTAGCGGGGACAGCCCTTAATGAAAAACTGTTTTTT. Protein sequence: CASSLAGTALNEKLFF.

V usage is TRBV4-2 and J usage is TRBJ1-3, with D unclear. CDR1 is LGHNA, CDR2 YNFKEQ, per germline. Trimming pared 4 bases from V and 4 bases from J, leaving 11 bases between. The CDR3 covers 14 residues. The CDR3, as DNA: TGTGCCAGCAGCCCTACAGCCGGAGGAAACACCATATATTTT. This gives the protein CASSPTAGGNTIYF.

This chain links TRBV7-3 with TRBJ2-1; TRBD2 matches 13 bases. After removal of 4 bases from V and 4 bases from J, the junction contained 10 bases not matched to a gene. The CDR3 extends over 18 amino acids. Germline V CDR1 and CDR2: SGHTA, FQGTGA. The DNA of the CDR3 is TGTGCCAGCAGCTCTGGACTAGCGGGAGATCAGAATTACAATGAGCAGTTCTTC. As protein: CASSSGLAGDQNYNEQFF.

J is TRBJ1-2 and V is TRBV30; perhaps TRBD1 as D (5 bases). Germline V gene data show CDR1 as GTSNPN and CDR2 as SVGIG (reference sequence). This CDR3 is built from 13 residues. Trimming took off 1 base at V and 8 bases at J, with 14 bases between the two ends. The CDR3 nucleotides read TGTGCCTGGAGTGGTGGACGGGGGAGCGGCTACACCTTC. Protein: CAWSGGRGSGYTF.

This clone was seen more than once but under ten times. The V gene is TRBV28, the J gene TRBJ1-5; maybe TRBD1 (6 bases). V lost 5 bases to trimming and J lost 2 bases, with 13 bases between them. This CDR3 comprises 15 residues. Germline V gives CDR1 MDHEN, CDR2 SYDVKM. CDR3 protein: CASSKPRGGNQPQHF. The CDR3 DNA sequence: TGTGCCAGCAGTAAGCCCAGGGGAGGCAATCAGCCCCAGCATTTT.

This sequence joins TRBV6-6 and TRBJ2-3; the match to TRBD2 covers 14 bases. CDR1 is MNHNY, CDR2 SVGAGI, per germline (reference sequence). The length of the CDR3 is 16 residues. V was pared by 7 bases and J by 0 bases, with 3 bases of the junction left unmatched. The CDR3 DNA sequence: TGTGCCAGCACGGGACTAGCGGGAGCGAGCACAGATACGCAGTATTTT. Its protein product is CASTGLAGASTDTQYF.

This clone came up a few times. The gene calls are TRBV30 and TRBJ2-5, with a tentative D call TRBD1 (5 bases). The length of the CDR3 is 14 residues. With 0 bases removed from V and 4 bases from J, the gap between germline ends came to 12 bases. CDR1 and CDR2 from the germline V gene are GTSNPN and SVGIG (reference sequence). The CDR3: CAWSVWGTGETQYF. CDR3 coding DNA: TGTGCCTGGAGTGTTTGGGGCACGGGAGAGACCCAGTACTTC.

The gene calls are TRBV7-3 and TRBJ2-3; 12 positions agree with TRBD2. The germline V gene encodes CDR1 SGHTA and CDR2 FQGTGA. The CDR3 runs to 16 residues. Unmatched junction bases numbered 2, after V lost 4 bases and J lost 0 bases. CDR3 sequence (DNA): TGTGCCAGCAGCTCCCTAGCGGGAGGGAGCACAGATACGCAGTATTTT. This encodes CASSSLAGGSTDTQYF. The full variable domain, with the rest looked up from reference TRBV7-3 and TRBJ2-3, is GAGVSQTPSNKVTEKGKYVELRCDPISGHTALYWYRQSLGQGPEFLIYFQGTGAADDSGLPNDRFFAVRPEGSVSTLKIQRTERGDSAVYLCASSSLAGGSTDTQYFGPGTRLTVL.

This chain connects TRBV4-1 to TRBJ1-2; possibly TRBD1 for D (6 bases). This CDR3 is built from 15 residues. The germline V gene has CDR1 MGHRA and CDR2 YSYEKL. V was clipped by 3 bases and J by 7 bases, with 18 bases between them. Written as DNA, the CDR3 is TGCGCCAGCAGCCAGGTCCCACAGGGAACAGGTGGCTACACCTTC. Protein product: CASSQVPQGTGGYTF.